This T cell receptor (beta chain) was captured by sequencing in a study of shared T cell receptors in the human thymus. The CDR3 is made up of 16 amino acids. V lost 4 bases and J 2 bases, leaving 18 bases between the germline ends. Germline values: CDR1 LNHDA, CDR2 SQIVND (reference sequence). Here immunoSEQ multiplex PCR was the method, and the copy in TCRdb shows in-frame clones only, minus some. The data hold about 660,000 clones, with approximately 87% observed a single time. This same sample was also taken into another study, of human thymus T cells. That source reports: Healthy Finnish infants undergoing corrective surgery for congenital heart defects provided the donor material. Resections obtained during corrective heart surgery supplied the thymus tissue. V and J genes seemed to be used with bias in thymic and blood repertoires. Unrelated individuals had highly overlapping thymic repertoires, as reported in related research.

The sample consisted of thymocytes. This chain links TRBV19 with TRBJ2-7; D is possibly TRBD2 (6 bases). This sequence originates from a boy in the first two years of life with a congenital heart defect. The DNA of the CDR3 is TGTGCCAGTAGTACGCCGCCCGGGGGACCAACCTACGAGCAGTACTTC. Translated: CASSTPPGGPTYEQYF.